The 31 T cell receptor beta chains presented below share a single source sample, sequenced in a study of T cell repertoires in cytomegalovirus infection. No antigen has been identified for these receptors. TCRdb analysed the reads with MiXCR anew, one entry per CDR3 protein. The sample carries a few hundred thousand distinct CDR3 sequences, more than 20% recorded once. The sequencing here drew on cultured PBMCs, taken from culture after CMV antigen stimulation. The receptors come from a human donor in good health (CMV status not recorded). Some clones in this sample may be carry-over from other donors' samples.

The chain links TRBV29-1 to TRBJ2-5, with D perhaps TRBD2 (5 bases). V lost 6 bases to trimming and J lost 4 bases, with 15 bases between them. This CDR3 has 13 amino acids. Germline CDR1 SQVTM, CDR2 ANQGSEA. DNA for the CDR3: TGCAGCGTGGAATCTAGCAGCGGAGAGACCCAGTACTTC. This codes for CSVESSSGETQYF.

The chain employs TRBV6-2 or TRBV6-3 and TRBJ2-6, with TRBD2 matching 10 bases. Germline V gives CDR1 MNHEY, CDR2 SVGEGT. The CDR3 contains 19 residues. V lost 5 bases to trimming and J lost 1 base; unmatched junction nucleotides: 11. The CDR3 spells CASSVRLAGGRSGANVLTF. In DNA, the CDR3 is TGTGCCAGCAGTGTTCGACTAGCGGGCGGGAGATCTGGGGCCAACGTCCTGACTTTC.

The chain has TRBV24-1 and TRBJ2-3, with 10 positions matching TRBD2. Germline-derived CDR1 and CDR2 are KGHDR and SFDVKD. V lost 1 base to trimming and J lost 3 bases; unmatched junction nucleotides: 3. The CDR3 spans 16 residues. The CDR3 coding sequence is TGTGCCACCAGTGATTTTAGCGGGAGGAGTACAGATACGCAGTATTTT. Amino acid sequence: CATSDFSGRSTDTQYF.

This chain connects TRBV27 to TRBJ2-1, with 8 nucleotides matching TRBD2. CDR3 length: 15 residues. Germline V lookup: CDR1 MNHEY, CDR2 SMNVEV (reference sequence). V lost 6 bases to trimming and J lost 0 bases; unmatched junction nucleotides: 4. The CDR3 DNA follows: TGTGCCAGCAGACTAGCGGAAAGCTCCTACAATGAGCAGTTCTTC. It codes for CASRLAESSYNEQFF.

This clonotype was detected ten times or more. V and J are TRBV18 and TRBJ2-7; perhaps TRBD1 as D (5 bases). The CDR3 has 13 amino acids. Trimming removed 3 bases from V and 3 bases from J, with 9 bases in between. The germline V gene encodes CDR1 KGHSH and CDR2 LQKENI. The CDR3 nucleotides are TGTGCCAGCTCACCGAGCAGGGACTACGAGCAGTACTTC. Translation gives CASSPSRDYEQYF.

The chain employs TRBV5-1 and TRBJ2-3; TRBD2 might be the D (6 bases). Germline assignment: CDR1 SGHRS and CDR2 YFSETQ. The CDR3 sequence is 14 residues long. With 4 bases removed from V and 6 bases from J, the gap between germline ends came to 15 bases. The CDR3 loop reads CASSGGAGLDTQYF. For the CDR3, the DNA is TGCGCCAGCAGCGGTGGGGCGGGGCTGGATACGCAGTATTTT.

This clonotype was seen repeatedly, ten times or more. This chain links TRBV12-3 or TRBV12-4 with TRBJ1-6; no reliable D call. The V and J ends lost 8 bases and 0 bases respectively, with 20 bases between them. The CDR3 has 18 residues. CDR3 sequence (DNA): TGTGCCAGCTGCCTAAGTCACTTATTCAGCTCCTATAATTCACCCCTCCACTTT. As protein: CASCLSHLFSSYNSPLHF.

This clonotype turned up a few times. The rearrangement links TRBV10-1 to TRBJ2-4; D is unclear. CDR1 WNHNN and CDR2 SYGVQD come from the germline V gene (reference sequence). The CDR3 is made up of 13 amino acids. V shed 6 bases and J shed 1 base, with 7 bases lying between them. The CDR3 sequence: CASSPQAKNIQYF. The CDR3 DNA follows: TGCGCCAGCAGCCCCCAGGCCAAAAACATTCAGTACTTC.

The chain uses TRBV24-1 and TRBJ2-1; 10 nucleotides align to TRBD1. With 4 bases clipped from V and 2 bases from J, the junction kept 10 bases outside the gene matches. The CDR3 length is 18 residues. Germline-derived CDR1 and CDR2 are KGHDR and SFDVKD. The CDR3 bases are TGTGCCACCAGTGACGCAGCCGGGACAGGGGTTGCCTACAATGAGCAGTTCTTC. Its translation: CATSDAAGTGVAYNEQFF.

V gene TRBV19 combines with J gene TRBJ2-1; 9 bases map to TRBD2. Per the germline V gene, CDR1 is LNHDA and CDR2 is SQIVND (reference sequence). The V gene end was trimmed by 2 bases and the J gene end by 7 bases; junction bases not matched to a gene: 6. This CDR3 is 15 amino acids long. The CDR3 sequence is CASSIYSGRGNEQFF. For the CDR3, the DNA is TGTGCCAGTAGTATATATAGCGGGAGAGGGAATGAGCAGTTCTTC.

The rearrangement joins TRBV28 to TRBJ1-5; tentatively, D is TRBD1 (6 bases). Germline V CDR1 and CDR2: MDHEN, SYDVKM. The CDR3 consists of 15 residues. V gave up 8 bases and J gave up 0 bases, with 14 bases separating them. Written as DNA, the CDR3 is TGTGCCAGCCAAGGGACATTATTTAGCAATCAGCCCCAGCATTTT. This encodes CASQGTLFSNQPQHF. Combining the CDR3 with reference TRBV28 and TRBJ1-5 gives the whole variable domain DVKVTQSSRYLVKRTGEKVFLECVQDMDHENMFWYRQDPGLGLRLIYFSYDVKMKEKGDIPEGYSVSREKKERFSLILESASTNQTSMYLCASQGTLFSNQPQHFGDGTRLSIL.

This clonotype has a handful of counts. The rearrangement joins TRBV10-1 to TRBJ2-1, with 11 positions matching TRBD2. Germline CDR1 WNHNN, CDR2 SYGVQD (reference sequence). With 0 bases clipped from V and 5 bases from J, the junction kept 12 bases outside the gene matches. CDR3 size: 19 residues. The CDR3 spells CASSESLLAGVFGDNEQFF. CDR3 sequence (DNA): TGCGCCAGCAGTGAGTCATTACTAGCGGGAGTCTTCGGGGACAATGAGCAGTTCTTC.

The chain has TRBV11-3 and TRBJ1-6; tentative D call: TRBD1 (6 bases). Germline V gene sequence: CDR1 SGHNT, CDR2 YENEEA. The CDR3 consists of 16 residues. Trimming took 0 bases from V and 10 from J, leaving 16 bases between them. CDR3 in DNA: TGTGCCAGCAGCTTAGATTCTCAGGGGCTGAGCTCACCCCTCCACTTT. This codes for CASSLDSQGLSSPLHF.

This clonotype was found a few times. The chain uses TRBV5-8 and TRBJ2-2; 7 bases map to TRBD1. Trimming removed 4 bases from V and 5 bases from J; junction bases left unmatched: 8. The CDR3 runs to 15 residues. Germline values: CDR1 SGHTS, CDR2 YDEGEE. The CDR3 region is CASSTGARLTGELFF. The DNA for the CDR3 is TGTGCCAGCAGCACAGGGGCGCGCCTTACCGGGGAGCTGTTTTTT.

This clonotype was detected ten times or more. The chain combines TRBV7-2 with TRBJ2-1, with unresolved D. Germline loops: CDR1 SGHTA, CDR2 FQGNSA. The V end lost 5 bases, the J end lost 2 bases, and 10 bases lay between the germline ends. The CDR3 sequence is 14 residues long. CDR3 protein: CASSPSRAYNEQFF. The CDR3 DNA follows: TGTGCCAGCAGCCCCTCCCGGGCCTACAATGAGCAGTTCTTC.

V and J are TRBV25-1 and TRBJ1-1; 8 bases match TRBD1. This CDR3 has 13 amino acids. The J segment lost 5 bases and the V segment lost 6 bases, leaving 5 bases of the junction unmatched. Germline loops: CDR1 MGHDK, CDR2 SYGVNS. The CDR3 here is CASSRQGLTEAFF. The CDR3 DNA reads TGTGCCAGCAGCAGACAGGGGTTGACTGAAGCTTTCTTT.

V and J are TRBV10-3 and TRBJ2-5; TRBD2 might be the D (6 bases). Per the germline V gene, CDR1 is ENHRY and CDR2 is SYGVKD. Trimming removed 0 bases from V and 2 bases from J, with 10 bases in between. The CDR3 covers 15 residues. CDR3 region: CAISESNGGQETQYF. DNA of the CDR3: TGTGCCATCAGTGAGTCGAACGGGGGTCAAGAGACCCAGTACTTC.

The V and J genes are TRBV10-3 and TRBJ2-1; TRBD2 aligns across 10 bases. The V gene's germline CDR1 is ENHRY and CDR2 SYGVKD. Trimming cost V 3 bases and J 4 bases; bases outside gene matches: 0. The CDR3 is made up of 14 amino acids. The chain's CDR3 is CAISDSGGYNEQFF. The CDR3 bases are TGTGCCATCAGTGATAGCGGGGGGTACAATGAGCAGTTCTTC.

At least ten counts were recorded for this clonotype. This chain links TRBV7-2 with TRBJ2-7, with TRBD1 matching 7 bases. The CDR3 runs to 14 residues. The junction had 5 bases not matched to a gene; V was cut back by 4 bases and J by 2 bases. Germline values: CDR1 SGHTA, CDR2 FQGNSA. This chain's CDR3 is CASSSRDSPYEQYF. The CDR3 nucleotides read TGTGCCAGCAGCTCCCGGGACAGCCCCTACGAGCAGTACTTC.

The table lists this clonotype with many counts. V gene TRBV4-1 combines with J gene TRBJ1-6; D call uncertain. The CDR3 covers 17 residues. The germline V gene has CDR1 MGHRA and CDR2 YSYEKL. V lost 0 bases and J lost 6, with 15 bases in between. The CDR3 coding sequence is TGCGCCAGCAGCCAAGATCCCTTGTCGACACCTAATTCACCCCTCCACTTT. Protein product: CASSQDPLSTPNSPLHF.

The rearrangement links TRBV7-9 to TRBJ2-1; 11 positions agree with TRBD2. V lost 0 bases, J lost 6 bases, and 1 base stayed unmatched. Per germline, CDR1 SEHNR and CDR2 FQNEAQ (reference sequence). This CDR3 comprises 15 residues. The CDR3 nucleotides read TGTGCCAGCAGCTTAGCACTAGCGGGAGTCAATGAGCAGTTCTTC. Its translation: CASSLALAGVNEQFF.

This clonotype was detected only a few times. The chain employs TRBV6-2 or TRBV6-3 and TRBJ2-7; 12 bases are a match to TRBD2. The length of the CDR3 is 17 residues. V shed 2 bases, J shed 4 bases, and the junction held 9 bases outside the gene matches. Looked up from germline, CDR1 is MNHEY and CDR2 is SVGEGT. CDR3 in DNA: TGTGCCAGCAGTTACGCGAGAGGGACTAGCGGGTTATACGAGCAGTACGTC. Its translation is CASSYARGTSGLYEQYV.

This clonotype was picked up a small number of times. This rearrangement joins TRBV28 to TRBJ2-7; 12 bases align to TRBD2. This CDR3 comprises 16 residues. Germline assignment: CDR1 MDHEN and CDR2 SYDVKM. V was clipped by 4 bases and J by 5 bases; unmatched bases: 9. The CDR3 nucleotides are TGTGCCAGCAGTTCCCGACTAGCGGGAGTTATCGACGAGCAGTACGTC. Protein: CASSSRLAGVIDEQYV.

This clonotype was observed many times. The V and J genes are TRBV7-2 and TRBJ2-3, with D perhaps matching TRBD2 (6 bases). From germline, CDR1 is SGHTA and CDR2 FQGNSA. The V gene lost 5 bases and the J gene lost 5 bases, with 17 bases spanning the gap. This CDR3 contains 15 residues. The CDR3 sequence is CASSRVGGPGDTQYF. The CDR3 coding sequence is TGTGCCAGCAGCCGAGTTGGAGGGCCGGGAGATACGCAGTATTTT.

The CDR3 spells CASSSPTSGRAV. The CDR3 DNA sequence: TGTGCCAGCAGCTCTCCCACTAGCGGGAGGGCAGTC. The V call is TRBV5-4, the J call TRBJ2-7; 13 bases map to TRBD2. In germline, CDR1 is SGHNT, CDR2 YYREEE (reference sequence). This CDR3 has 12 residues.

V and J are TRBV28 and TRBJ1-5, with 9 bases lining up with TRBD1. The CDR3 sequence is 14 residues long. The V segment lost 8 bases and the J segment 7 bases; nucleotides outside the gene matches: 9. CDR1 is MDHEN, CDR2 SYDVKM, per germline. The CDR3: CASGMGQGGQPQHF. In DNA, the CDR3 is TGTGCCAGCGGCATGGGACAGGGTGGACAGCCCCAGCATTTT.

There are many counts of this clonotype. V gene TRBV12-3 or TRBV12-4 combines with J gene TRBJ1-1; TRBD1 matches 7 bases. V gave up 5 bases and J gave up 7 bases; unmatched junction bases: 7. The CDR3 covers 13 residues. CDR3 residues: CASSLQGILEAFF. The CDR3 DNA is TGTGCCAGCAGTCTACAGGGGATCCTTGAAGCTTTCTTT.

The chain employs TRBV29-1 and TRBJ2-5; the D gene is possibly TRBD1 (6 bases). The CDR3 extends over 14 amino acids. With 4 bases removed from V and 4 bases from J, the gap between germline ends came to 16 bases. From germline, CDR1 is SQVTM and CDR2 ANQGSEA. In DNA form, the CDR3 reads TGCAGCGTTGCGTGGGCCACAGGGAGAGAGACCCAGTACTTC. Protein: CSVAWATGRETQYF. The variable domain in full, with the rest retrieved from reference TRBV29-1 and TRBJ2-5, is SAVISQKPSRDICQRGTSLTIQCQVDSQVTMMFWYRQQPGQSLTLIATANQGSEATYESGFVIDKFPISRPNLTFSTLTVSNMSPEDSSIYLCSVAWATGRETQYFGPGTRLLVL.

This clonotype has more than one count but fewer than ten. The rearrangement joins TRBV4-1 to TRBJ1-3; a weak D match, TRBD1 (5 bases). Trimming took 3 bases from V and 4 from J, leaving 19 bases between them. The CDR3 is 17 residues long. The germline V gene encodes CDR1 MGHRA and CDR2 YSYEKL. DNA of the CDR3: TGCGCCAGCAGCCACGATTCCCCCCCAGGGCGAGGAAACACCATATATTTT. Translated, it gives CASSHDSPPGRGNTIYF.

The rearrangement joins TRBV4-3 to TRBJ2-3, with TRBD2 identical over 7 bases. This CDR3 region has 17 residues. Germline-derived CDR1 and CDR2 are LGHNA and YSLEER. V shed 1 base, J shed 2 bases, and the junction held 9 bases outside the gene matches. The CDR3 DNA sequence: TGCGCCAGCAGCCAAGCCCCCGGCGGGGGTGCCACAGATACGCAGTATTTT. It specifies CASSQAPGGGATDTQYF.

This clonotype was seen at least ten times. This sequence joins TRBV11-3 and TRBJ1-1; D is possibly TRBD1 (5 bases). CDR1 and CDR2 (germline): SGHNT, YENEEA. Trimming left V 5 bases short and J 4 bases short, with 23 bases between. The CDR3 runs 17 residues. CDR3 amino acids: CASSTQEQQEWSTEAFF. CDR3 DNA: TGTGCCAGCAGCACACAAGAGCAACAGGAGTGGTCCACTGAAGCTTTCTTT.